The sequence of this TCR beta chain was determined in a study of T cell responses to AZD1222 COVID-19 vaccine. As for the study in general: Recipients boosted at about 4 weeks or about 12 weeks are pooled.

Broader study findings: Only 5 or 6 individuals given AZD1222 were seropositive at baseline. Females made up more of the donors, who were largely white British, and clonal diversity may have come out too low. Reportedly, close to half of spike-specific TCRs are directed against unmutated variant regions.

CDR1 is SGHAT, CDR2 FQNNGV, per germline. This CDR3 is built from 12 residues. On this clone: No antigen is known for it. A read error may produce the germline difference seen at one junction end.

Assay: immunoSEQ multiplex PCR; the TCRdb copy retains only in-frame clones and omits some. The repertoire includes some 120,000 clones, more than 70% of them detected once, and roughly 4.2% sits in the top ten. Here the sequenced sample was peripheral blood, taken on day 0 of AZD1222 vaccination. The TCR originated in an adult in good health. This chain connects TRBV11-2 to TRBJ2-3, with D maybe TRBD2 (5 bases). CDR3 in amino acids: CASSLGLDTQYF. In nucleotides, the CDR3 is TGTGCCAGCAGTTTAGGACTAGATACGCAGTATTTT.